This T cell receptor beta chain was sequenced in a study of blood T cell repertoires in COVID-19. Turning to the study itself: Two consecutive negative NP/OP PCR tests, clearance, or resolved symptoms defined Cohort 3 recovery.

This CDR3 contains 16 residues. Per germline, CDR1 KGHSH and CDR2 LQKENI. Trimming left V 3 bases short and J 0 bases short, with 12 bases between. TCRdb's copy holds only in-frame clones and misses some; the assay was immunoSEQ multiplex PCR. This sample has fewer than 250,000 clones, with around 90% found just once. Cohort allocation depended upon clinical history that participants reported. This clone occurred once. The TCR was taken from a man aged 25-45 years in a cohort exposed to, infected with or recovered from COVID-19 (not recorded which). The sequenced sample was PBMCs or T cells enriched from blood (not recorded which). The chain is built from TRBV18 and TRBJ2-1; no firm D call. CDR3 nucleotide sequence: TGTGCCAGCTCACCGGGCCCACCGAGCTCCTACAATGAGCAGTTCTTC. This sequence encodes CASSPGPPSSYNEQFF.